The entry below gives a single T cell receptor (beta chain) sequence along with its context. These data come from a study of blood T cell repertoires in COVID-19. TCRdb keeps only in-frame clones here, not all; method: immunoSEQ multiplex PCR. The sample includes 390,000 or so clones, 80% to 90% of them seen just once. Trimming took 6 bases from V and 2 from J, leaving 14 bases between them. The CDR3 is made up of 14 amino acids. The germline V gene has CDR1 KGHSH and CDR2 LQKENI. The source is a woman aged 25 to 39 with COVID-19, enrolled during active disease. The chain joins TRBV18 to TRBJ2-7, with D possibly matching TRBD1 (7 bases). The specimen was peripheral blood. CDR3 DNA: TGTGCCAGCTCCCAGGGGGAGGAAACCTACGAGCAGTACGTC. It specifies CASSQGEETYEQYV.